This T cell receptor beta chain was documented in a study of CD8 T cells in ankylosing spondylitis. Findings of the study overall: Blood from ankylosing spondylitis patients appeared to carry a characteristic roughly eight-variant TCR beta motif.

MiXCR was run by TCRdb on the 5' RACE reads, yielding one entry per CDR3 protein. The sample consists of about 390,000 distinct CDR3 sequences, about a fifth of them appearing once. Trimming stripped 3 bases from V and 6 bases from J, with 16 bases between. The CDR3 has 15 amino acids. The germline CDR1 and CDR2 sequences are SGHRS and YFSETQ. There are a few counts of this clonotype. Its antigen is as yet unknown. The source of this sequence is a male donor with ankylosing spondylitis. What was sequenced was blood, either unsorted or a sorted T cell fraction (not recorded which). The rearrangement uses TRBV5-1 and TRBJ2-1; D perhaps matches TRBD1 (5 bases). Here the CDR3 reads CASSSNGQGSNEQFF. The CDR3 region has the DNA TGCGCCAGCAGCTCAAATGGGCAGGGCAGCAATGAGCAGTTCTTC.